This T cell receptor beta chain is drawn from a study of T cell responses to AZD1222 COVID-19 vaccine. Note on this clone: The target antigen is unknown.

Study-level points and caveats: Seropositivity was recorded at baseline in only 6 or 7 AZD1222 recipients. Vaccination with two AZD1222 doses was followed by a rise in Spike-specific TCR breadth and depth. Repertoires were collected only later (after the peak T cell response had occurred).

Using immunoSEQ multiplex PCR, the repertoire was profiled, and TCRdb retains in-frame clones only, with some absent. Of about 99,000 clones in the sample, around 90% are singletons; the top ten hold roughly 13%. From germline, CDR1 is KGHSH and CDR2 LQKENI. Trimming left V 6 bases short and J 6 bases short, with 15 bases between. The CDR3 is made up of 14 amino acids. Sequences were derived from peripheral blood, sampled on day 0 of AZD1222 vaccination. The chain joins TRBV18 to TRBJ1-5; a possible D gene is TRBD1 (6 bases). The sequence derives from an adult in good health. The CDR3 DNA sequence: TGTGCCAGCTCCGAAATACAGGGTGGTCAGCCCCAGCATTTT. Translating it yields CASSEIQGGQPQHF.